The 8 T cell receptor beta chains given below trace back to one sample, sequenced in a study of T cells in Graves' hyperthyroidism and ophthalmopathy. It was RNA transcripts that yielded the amplified TCR beta CDR3 regions. The primer set for the first-round RT-PCR of the TCR CDR3 was HTBI. From the multiplex PCR reads, TCRdb called clonotypes with MiXCR, one entry per CDR3 protein. The sample gives about 360,000 distinct CDR3 sequences, 13% of which show up once; 9.2% is in the top ten. Sample: blood. These receptors all stem from a woman aged 18-29 years with Graves' hyperthyroidism.

There are many counts of this clonotype. The chain recombines TRBV7-2 with TRBJ2-3, with 15 nucleotides matching TRBD2. This CDR3 has 16 amino acids. Germline V gene lookup returns CDR1 SGHTA and CDR2 FQGNSA. The V gene end was trimmed by 5 bases and the J gene end by 6 bases; junction bases not matched to a gene: 6. The chain's CDR3 is CASSLLGTSGGDTQYF. The DNA for the CDR3 is TGTGCCAGCAGCCTATTGGGGACTAGCGGGGGGGATACGCAGTATTTT.

The V call is TRBV28, the J call TRBJ1-2; D is perhaps TRBD1 (5 bases). Germline CDR1 reads MDHEN; CDR2 reads SYDVKM. The V gene lost 5 bases and the J gene lost 8 bases, with 27 bases spanning the gap. The CDR3 is 17 amino acids. The CDR3 sequence is CASSPVIFSFRGRGYTF. The DNA for the CDR3 is TGTGCCAGCAGTCCCGTTATTTTCTCCTTTAGGGGTCGGGGCTACACCTTC.

On this clonotype itself: Possible read error: a much larger clone is one base away. The chain recombines TRBV29-1 with TRBJ2-1, with a tentative D call TRBD2 (7 bases). V lost 4 bases, J lost 3 bases, and 31 bases lay in between. The CDR3 contains 20 residues. Per germline, CDR1 SQVTM and CDR2 ANQGSEA. The CDR3 nucleotides are TGCAGCGTTGGAGGGGGGGATAGCGGTACTTATATTCTAGACTACAATGAGCAGTTCTTC. This gives the protein CSVGGGDSGTYILDYNEQFF.

This clonotype has a count of ten or more. V gene TRBV2 combines with J gene TRBJ2-1, with 14 bases identical to TRBD2. The CDR3 extends over 14 amino acids. The trim removed 11 bases at V and 8 bases at J, leaving 8 bases unmatched. Germline assignment: CDR1 SNHLY and CDR2 FYNNEI. As DNA, the CDR3 is TGTGCCGGGGAGACTAGCGGGAGGGGGGATGAGCAGTTCTTC. Translation gives CAGETSGRGDEQFF.

This clonotype has ten or more counts. The chain carries TRBV30 and TRBJ2-7, with 9 bases aligning to TRBD2. Germline values: CDR1 GTSNPN, CDR2 SVGIG (reference sequence). This CDR3 has 13 amino acids. Trimming took 3 bases from V and 7 from J; bases not matched to a gene: 7. The CDR3 DNA reads TGTGCCTGGAGGGTAGCGGGAGTTCGGGAGCAGTACTTC. It yields the protein CAWRVAGVREQYF.

The rearrangement uses TRBV6-1 and TRBJ2-3, with TRBD1 matching over 8 bases. This CDR3 has 14 amino acids. The V and J ends lost 6 bases and 6 bases, in that order; junction bases with no gene match: 8. The V gene's germline CDR1 is MNHNS and CDR2 SASEGT. CDR3 residues: CASRQTGDWDTQYF. As DNA, the CDR3 is TGTGCCAGCAGACAGACAGGGGACTGGGATACGCAGTATTTT.

The chain carries TRBV9 and TRBJ2-6; D possibly corresponds to TRBD1 (5 bases). CDR1 SGDLS and CDR2 YYNGEE come from the germline V gene. Trimming removed 7 bases from V and 2 bases from J, with 10 bases in between. This CDR3 has 14 amino acids. The CDR3 region has the DNA TGTGCCAGCGCGGTAGGGGCTGGGGCCAACGTCCTGACTTTC. Protein product: CASAVGAGANVLTF.

In DNA form, the CDR3 reads TGCGCTGCCAGCCTCACCAGAGGGGACACCTTTTCACCCCTCCACTTT. Its translation: CAASLTRGDTFSPLHF. This chain joins TRBV4-3 and TRBJ1-6, with TRBD1 as a possible D gene (6 bases). The germline V gene encodes CDR1 LGHNA and CDR2 YSLEER. The CDR3 runs to 16 residues.